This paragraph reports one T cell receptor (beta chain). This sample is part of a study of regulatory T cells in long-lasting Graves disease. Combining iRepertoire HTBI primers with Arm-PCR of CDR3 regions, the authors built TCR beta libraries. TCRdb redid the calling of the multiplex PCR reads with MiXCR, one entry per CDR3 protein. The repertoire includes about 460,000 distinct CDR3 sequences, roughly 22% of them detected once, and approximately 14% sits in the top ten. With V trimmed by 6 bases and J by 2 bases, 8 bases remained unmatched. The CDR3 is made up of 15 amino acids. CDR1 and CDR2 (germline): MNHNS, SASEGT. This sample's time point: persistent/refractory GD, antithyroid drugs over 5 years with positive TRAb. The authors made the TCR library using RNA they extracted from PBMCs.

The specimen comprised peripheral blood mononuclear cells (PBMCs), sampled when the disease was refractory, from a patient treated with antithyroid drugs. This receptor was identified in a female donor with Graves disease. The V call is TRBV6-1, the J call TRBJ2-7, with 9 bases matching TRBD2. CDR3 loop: CASRERGLAPYEQYF. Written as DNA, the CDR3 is TGTGCCAGCAGGGAAAGGGGACTAGCACCCTACGAGCAGTACTTC.